This is a list of T cell receptor beta chains from one sample in a study of PD-L1 blockade in urothelial cancer. Clones were read by immunoSEQ multiplex PCR, and TCRdb kept only the in-frame ones, dropping some. The sample includes more than 45,000 clones, approximately 80% seen only once; the top ten take around 4.6%. Source: PBMCs, taken around atezolizumab (anti-PD-L1) treatment. The receptors here all came from a man between 65 and 80 years old with urothelial cancer. Both conserved end residues are part of each CDR3. The order of the fields is D gene, V gene, clone size, J gene, CDR3 protein, CDR3 DNA. A D gene is named only where the DNA matches it firmly. Not all rows give a size; the values are once, few, many and, for expanded clones, a class.

>TRBD1|TRBV7-2|once|TRBJ1-2
CASSLDAGGRYGYTF
TGTGCCAGCAGCTTAGACGCAGGGGGCCGCTATGGCTACACCTTC
>.|TRBV30|.|TRBJ1-5
CACGGQTGNQPQHF
TGTGCCTGTGGAGGACAGACGGGCAATCAGCCCCAGCATTTT
>.|TRBV7-9|.|TRBJ1-3
CASSLGPGNSGNTIYF
TGTGCCAGCAGCTTAGGTCCAGGGAACTCTGGAAACACCATATATTTT
>.|TRBV5-1|once|TRBJ1-4
CASSPGEVGTNEKLFF
TGCGCCAGCAGCCCCGGGGAGGTTGGCACTAATGAAAAACTGTTTTTT
>.|TRBV19|.|TRBJ1-4
CASSNRNNEKLFF
TGTGCCAGTAGTAACAGGAATAATGAAAAACTGTTTTTT
>.|TRBV28|.|TRBJ2-4
CASTTSYKNIQYF
TGTGCCAGCACCACTAGCTACAAAAACATTCAGTACTTC
>.|TRBV30|.|TRBJ1-1
CAWSNRGYGTEAFF
TGTGCCTGGAGTAATAGGGGGTACGGCACTGAAGCTTTCTTT
>.|TRBV2|.|TRBJ2-7
CASSEGLTVSYEQYF
TGTGCCAGCAGTGAGGGTTTGACAGTTTCCTACGAGCAGTACTTC
>TRBD1|TRBV19|.|TRBJ2-1
CASSDPRRQGNYNEQFF
TGTGCCAGTAGTGACCCGCGACGACAGGGAAACTACAATGAGCAGTTCTTC
>.|TRBV5-1|.|TRBJ2-3
CASSWTRSRATDTQYF
TGCGCCAGCAGCTGGACTCGCTCAAGGGCCACAGATACGCAGTATTTT
>.|TRBV7-9|few|TRBJ1-1
CASIAGLRNTEAFF
TGTGCCAGCATCGCAGGGTTGAGGAACACTGAAGCTTTCTTT
>.|TRBV6-1|.|TRBJ1-2
CASSGTRGAMGGYTF
TGTGCCAGCAGTGGAACCAGGGGAGCTATGGGGGGCTACACCTTC
>.|TRBV2|.|TRBJ2-1
CASSEGQENEQFF
TGTGCCAGCAGTGAAGGTCAAGAGAATGAGCAGTTCTTC
>.|TRBV5-1|once|TRBJ1-2
CASSFSRGDGYTF
TGCGCCAGCAGCTTTTCCAGGGGCGATGGCTACACCTTC
>TRBD1|TRBV19|.|TRBJ1-3
CASSMGRVGQGAGNTIYF
TGTGCCAGTAGTATGGGGCGAGTAGGACAGGGAGCCGGAAACACCATATATTTT
>.|TRBV6-6|.|TRBJ2-5
CASKKLAGGETQYF
TGTGCCAGCAAGAAACTTGCAGGGGGGGAGACCCAGTACTTC
>.|TRBV4-1|.|TRBJ1-1
CASSQEKGRGTEAFF
TGCGCCAGCAGCCAAGAAAAAGGTCGGGGCACTGAAGCTTTCTTT
>.|TRBV5-1|.|TRBJ2-1
CASSLRSYNEQFF
TGCGCCAGCAGCTTGCGCTCCTACAATGAGCAGTTCTTC
>.|TRBV2|.|TRBJ2-1
CASSDTRDTKTYNEQFF
TGTGCCAGCAGCGACACCCGGGACACAAAGACGTACAATGAGCAGTTCTTC
>TRBD1|TRBV7-2|.|TRBJ2-7
CASSLGFGGRTGSYEQYF
TGTGCCAGCAGCTTAGGTTTTGGGGGGAGGACAGGGTCGTACGAGCAGTACTTC
>.|TRBV6-6|.|TRBJ2-2
CASSYSRRAGTGELFF
TGTGCCAGCAGTTACTCGCGGCGGGCGGGGACCGGGGAGCTGTTTTTT
>.|TRBV4-1|.|TRBJ1-4
CASSLWGDEKLFF
TGCGCCAGCAGCTTGTGGGGAGACGAAAAACTGTTTTTT
>.|TRBV5-1|.|TRBJ2-2
CASSLDRANTGELFF
TGCGCCAGCAGCTTGGACCGAGCGAACACCGGGGAGCTGTTTTTT
>.|TRBV5-4|.|TRBJ1-5
CASSLGAGQPQHF
TGTGCCAGCAGCTTGGGGGCGGGACAGCCCCAGCATTTT
>TRBD1|TRBV19|.|TRBJ2-7
CASSPTGGSYEQYF
TGTGCCAGTAGTCCAACAGGGGGCTCCTACGAGCAGTACTTC
>TRBD2|TRBV5-1|once|TRBJ2-7
CASSWGLAGGPNEQYF
TGCGCCAGCAGCTGGGGACTAGCGGGAGGGCCCAACGAGCAGTACTTC
>.|TRBV5-1|.|TRBJ2-3
CASSLDDTYTDTQYF
TGCGCCAGCAGCTTGGATGACACTTACACAGATACGCAGTATTTT
>TRBD2|TRBV18|.|TRBJ2-1
CASSPPSGGYNEQFF
TGTGCCAGCTCACCACCTAGCGGGGGTTACAATGAGCAGTTCTTC
>.|TRBV18|few|TRBJ2-7
CASSPDSSTGSEQYF
TGTGCCAGCTCACCCGACAGTTCCACCGGGAGCGAGCAGTACTTC
>TRBD2|TRBV5-1|.|TRBJ2-2
CASSLGLAVNTGELFF
TGCGCCAGCAGCTTGGGGCTAGCGGTTAACACCGGGGAGCTGTTTTTT
>TRBD1|TRBV6-6|.|TRBJ2-1
CASTTGVKVNEQFF
TGTGCCAGCACGACAGGGGTTAAAGTCAATGAGCAGTTCTTC
>.|TRBV29-1|.|TRBJ2-5
CSVPIQQNDF
TGCAGCGTGCCCATCCAACAAAACGACTTC
>.|TRBV18|.|TRBJ2-7
CASSPLQNSYEQYF
TGTGCCAGCTCACCTTTACAGAACTCCTACGAGCAGTACTTC
>TRBD2|TRBV7-8|.|TRBJ2-1
CASSLAMGLAVYNEQFF
TGTGCCAGCAGCTTAGCCATGGGGCTAGCGGTATACAATGAGCAGTTCTTC
>.|TRBV9|.|TRBJ2-2
CASSVSARGALTGELFF
TGTGCCAGCAGCGTAAGTGCCAGGGGGGCCCTTACCGGGGAGCTGTTTTTT
>TRBD1|TRBV4-1|.|TRBJ1-2
CASSPGQGTSPYGYTF
TGCGCCAGCAGCCCAGGACAGGGGACATCCCCTTATGGCTACACCTTC
>.|TRBV5-1|.|TRBJ2-3
CASSSTSSSTDTQYF
TGCGCCAGCAGCTCTACTAGCTCTAGCACAGATACGCAGTATTTT
>TRBD2|TRBV30|.|TRBJ2-5
CAWSVGAGGAQYF
TGTGCCTGGAGTGTGGGAGCGGGGGGGGCCCAGTACTTC
>.|TRBV5-1|.|TRBJ1-3
CASSQDISGNTIYF
TGCGCCAGCAGCCAGGATATCTCTGGAAACACCATATATTTT
>TRBD2|TRBV5-1|.|TRBJ2-7
CASSSGGLAGFYEQYF
TGCGCCAGCAGCTCTGGGGGACTAGCGGGGTTCTACGAGCAGTACTTC
>.|TRBV15|.|TRBJ2-2
CATSRGDTYTGELFF
TGTGCCACCAGCAGGGGGGACACTTACACCGGGGAGCTGTTTTTT
>TRBD2|TRBV27|.|TRBJ2-5
CASSIASGGRRETQYF
TGTGCCAGCAGCATAGCTAGCGGGGGGAGAAGGGAGACCCAGTACTTC
>.|TRBV15|.|TRBJ1-1
CATSRAGRAEAFF
TGTGCCACCAGCAGAGCAGGGAGGGCTGAAGCTTTCTTT
>TRBD1|TRBV18|.|TRBJ1-4
CASSPGTGPGKLFF
TGTGCCAGCTCACCCGGGACAGGGCCCGGAAAACTGTTTTTT
>TRBD2|TRBV5-4|few|TRBJ2-3
CASSTTLAGGTDTQYF
TGTGCCAGCAGCACAACCCTAGCGGGAGGTACAGATACGCAGTATTTT
>TRBD2|TRBV6-1|.|TRBJ2-1
CASSRLANTYNEQFF
TGTGCCAGCAGCCGACTAGCCAATACCTACAATGAGCAGTTCTTC
>TRBD1|TRBV19|few|TRBJ1-5
CASSSEDRGNQPQHF
TGTGCCAGTAGTTCAGAGGACAGGGGCAATCAGCCCCAGCATTTT
>.|TRBV5-1|.|TRBJ1-2
CASSLIAGPDGYTF
TGCGCCAGCAGCTTGATCGCGGGTCCGGATGGCTACACCTTC
>.|TRBV7-3|.|TRBJ2-1
CASSLTMTGEQFF
TGTGCCAGCAGCTTAACGATGACGGGGGAGCAGTTCTTC